These T cell receptor beta chains were read from a single sample in a study of cytomegalovirus exposure and HLA in healthy donors. Profiled with immunoSEQ multiplex PCR; TCRdb holds only in-frame clones, not every one. The sample shows under 200,000 clones, roughly 71% of them seen only once. Specimen: PBMCs. Source of these receptors: a male donor in good health and CMV-seropositive. CDR3s include the opening cysteine and the closing phenylalanine or tryptophan. D genes are given only for firm matches. Only some rows state a clone size, as once, few, many or a class for expanded clones.

v_gene	d_gene	j_gene	abundance	CDR3aa	CDR3nt
TRBV13	TRBD1	TRBJ2-1	.	CASSTRKGARYNEQFF	TGTGCCAGCAGCACTCGAAAGGGGGCCCGATACAATGAGCAGTTCTTC
TRBV7-8	.	TRBJ2-7	.	CASRSVNYEQYF	TGTGCCAGCAGATCCGTAAACTACGAGCAGTACTTC
TRBV9	.	TRBJ2-7	once	CASSVGGGAYEQYF	TGTGCCAGCAGCGTAGGTGGAGGTGCCTACGAGCAGTACTTC
TRBV25-1	.	TRBJ2-3	.	CASTGGLILTDTQYF	TGTGCCAGCACTGGCGGTCTAATACTCACAGATACGCAGTATTTT
TRBV6-1	TRBD1	TRBJ1-2	.	CASSEARDRVVYGYTF	TGTGCCAGCAGTGAAGCAAGGGACAGGGTGGTTTATGGCTACACCTTC
TRBV6-1	TRBD2	TRBJ2-2	.	CASRRAGYTGELFF	TGTGCCAGCAGGCGAGCGGGGTACACCGGGGAGCTGTTTTTT
TRBV9	.	TRBJ2-2	.	CASSVPTTGELFF	TGTGCCAGCAGCGTACCGACTACCGGGGAGCTGTTTTTT
TRBV7-9	TRBD1	TRBJ1-4	.	CASSFPDREREKLFF	TGTGCCAGCAGCTTCCCGGACAGGGAAAGGGAAAAACTGTTTTTT
TRBV5-1	.	TRBJ2-2	.	CASSLGAGTGELFF	TGCGCCAGCAGCTTGGGGGCAGGGACCGGGGAGCTGTTTTTT
TRBV5-1	TRBD1	TRBJ1-1	.	CASSRQGTEAFF	TGCGCCAGCAGCAGACAGGGGACTGAAGCTTTCTTT
TRBV10-2	.	TRBJ1-1	.	CASRGPFNTEAFF	TGCGCCAGCAGGGGCCCCTTCAACACTGAAGCTTTCTTT
TRBV6-5	.	TRBJ1-1	.	CASSYPRGTEAFF	TGTGCCAGCAGTTACCCCAGGGGCACTGAAGCTTTCTTT
TRBV29-1	.	TRBJ2-5	.	CSVEGAWETQYF	TGCAGCGTTGAAGGGGCATGGGAGACCCAGTACTTC
TRBV7-3	TRBD1	TRBJ2-7	once	CASSLGGQGAYEQYF	TGTGCCAGCAGCTTAGGGGGACAGGGGGCCTACGAGCAGTACTTC
TRBV5-1	TRBD1	TRBJ2-7	.	CASSLQPPGQGSYEQYF	TGCGCCAGCAGCCTGCAGCCCCCGGGACAGGGAAGCTACGAGCAGTACTTC
TRBV11-2	.	TRBJ2-1	.	CASSSPGEYPNEQFF	TGTGCCAGCAGCTCCCCCGGGGAGTATCCCAATGAGCAGTTCTTC
TRBV5-5	TRBD1	TRBJ1-2	few	CASSPRTGEGYGYTF	TGTGCCAGCAGCCCGCGGACAGGGGAAGGCTATGGCTACACCTTC
TRBV11-2	TRBD1	TRBJ1-3	.	CASSLRDREYGNTIYF	TGTGCCAGCAGCTTAAGGGACAGGGAGTATGGAAACACCATATATTTT
TRBV5-4	.	TRBJ2-2	.	CASSLGLQGRIAGELFF	TGTGCCAGCAGCTTGGGCCTACAGGGGAGGATCGCCGGGGAGCTGTTTTTT
TRBV10-2	TRBD2	TRBJ2-5	once	CASSDTLAGVLPQETQYF	TGCGCCAGCAGTGACACGCTAGCGGGGGTTCTTCCCCAAGAGACCCAGTACTTC
TRBV10-3	.	TRBJ1-3	.	CAVGATSSGNTIYF	TGTGCGGTGGGGGCCACGAGCTCTGGAAACACCATATATTTT
TRBV19	TRBD2	TRBJ2-5	.	CASSIDPLTGGLETQYF	TGTGCCAGTAGTATAGATCCGTTGACGGGAGGTCTGGAGACCCAGTACTTC
TRBV5-6	.	TRBJ1-2	few	CASSSHRQPSYGYTF	TGTGCCAGCAGCTCGCACCGACAGCCTAGCTATGGCTACACCTTC
TRBV4-1	TRBD1	TRBJ1-3	.	CASPDRGGSYPSGNTIYF	TGCGCCAGCCCCGACAGGGGGGGTTCATATCCCTCTGGAAACACCATATATTTT
TRBV27	.	TRBJ1-5	.	CASSRKQGSGQPQHF	TGTGCCAGCAGCCGAAAGCAGGGAAGCGGGCAGCCCCAGCATTTT
TRBV2	TRBD1	TRBJ1-4	.	CASRRDRGFTTNEKLFF	TGTGCCAGCAGGAGGGACAGGGGATTCACAACTAATGAAAAACTGTTTTTT
TRBV25-1	.	TRBJ1-6	.	CASRRSGDSPLHF	TGTGCCAGCAGGCGGAGCGGGGATTCACCCCTCCACTTT
TRBV2	.	TRBJ1-5	few	CASRVHSNQPQHF	TGTGCCAGCCGTGTCCATAGCAATCAGCCCCAGCATTTT
TRBV12-5	.	TRBJ2-4	.	CASGRGDPTVAKNIQYF	TGTGCTAGTGGCCGCGGGGACCCGACAGTAGCCAAAAACATTCAGTACTTC
TRBV6-1	TRBD1	TRBJ1-4	.	CASSRDRGNEKLFF	TGTGCCAGCTCGCGGGACAGGGGTAATGAAAAACTGTTTTTT
TRBV5-1	.	TRBJ1-4	.	CASSLGSRNEKLFF	TGCGCCAGCAGCTTAGGTTCCAGGAACGAAAAACTGTTTTTT
TRBV25-1	TRBD2	TRBJ2-3	.	CASTPGGGDTQYF	TGTGCCAGCACTCCGGGAGGGGGAGATACGCAGTATTTT
TRBV7-2	TRBD2	TRBJ2-1	.	CASSLGGTSGGLYNEQFF	TGTGCCAGCAGCTTAGGGGGGACTAGCGGGGGGTTATACAATGAGCAGTTCTTC
TRBV6-5	TRBD2	TRBJ2-3	.	CASSPLAGSTDTQYF	TGTGCCAGCAGCCCACTAGCGGGTAGCACAGATACGCAGTATTTT
TRBV9	.	TRBJ1-3	.	CASSVARDISGNTIYF	TGTGCCAGCAGCGTAGCCCGGGACATCTCTGGAAACACCATATATTTT
TRBV9	.	TRBJ1-1	.	CASSVGNRMNTEAFF	TGTGCCAGCAGCGTAGGGAACAGGATGAACACTGAAGCTTTCTTT